What follows are 23 T cell receptor beta chains derived from one specimen sequenced in a study of shared clonotypes between healthy human individuals. Clones were sequenced by immunoSEQ multiplex PCR, and TCRdb holds only the in-frame ones, with some missing. The sample includes under 2.5 million clones, roughly 92% of them seen just once. The sample was naive CD4+ T cells from PBMCs. Subset specified: CD45RA+ positively selected. These receptors came from a young man in good health. Some clones in this sample may be carry-over from other donors' samples.

The chain couples TRBV7-8 to TRBJ2-2, with D perhaps matching TRBD1 (6 bases). Trimming pared 1 base from V and 7 bases from J, leaving 10 bases between. This CDR3 is 14 amino acids long. In germline, CDR1 is SGHVS, CDR2 FQNEAQ. The CDR3 protein is CASSLDRAGGELFF. Written as DNA, the CDR3 is TGTGCCAGCAGCTTAGACAGGGCTGGCGGGGAGCTGTTTTTT.

The rearrangement joins TRBV9 to TRBJ2-1; D is perhaps TRBD1 or TRBD2 (5 bases each). Trimming removed 0 bases from V and 4 bases from J, with 14 bases in between. The germline V gene has CDR1 SGDLS and CDR2 YYNGEE. The CDR3 sequence is 16 residues long. As DNA, the CDR3 is TGTGCCAGCAGCGTAGATGGGGCGGGCCCGTACAATGAGCAGTTCTTC. This sequence encodes CASSVDGAGPYNEQFF.

The chain couples TRBV2 to TRBJ2-7; D may correspond to TRBD1 or TRBD2 (6 bases each). CDR3 size: 14 residues. The V end lost 8 bases, the J end lost 0 bases, and 14 bases lay between the germline ends. Germline CDR1 reads SNHLY; CDR2 reads FYNNEI. CDR3 nucleotide sequence: TGTGCCAGCGAGGGCGGGACAACCTCCTACGAGCAGTACTTC. Amino acids: CASEGGTTSYEQYF. The full variable domain, completed using reference TRBV2 and TRBJ2-7, is EPEVTQTPSHQVTQMGQEVILRCVPISNHLYFYWYRQILGQKVEFLVSFYNNEISEKSEIFDDQFSVERPDGSNFTLKIRSTKLEDSAMYFCASEGGTTSYEQYFGPGTRLTVT.

This clone came up once. The chain combines TRBV6-1 with TRBJ2-7; D may correspond to TRBD1 or TRBD2 (5 bases each). The CDR3 spans 13 residues. Looked up from germline, CDR1 is MNHNS and CDR2 is SASEGT. Trimming left V 2 bases short and J 2 bases short, with 7 bases between. CDR3 in DNA: TGTGCCAGCAGTGAAAGGGACCCCTACGAGCAGTACTTC. Its protein is CASSERDPYEQYF.

Details on this clone: Different DNA sequences within this sample yield the same CDR3. The chain couples TRBV2 to TRBJ2-1; 8 bases align to TRBD2. The CDR3 runs to 14 residues. V lost 5 bases and J lost 2; bases outside the gene matches: 2. CDR1 is SNHLY, CDR2 FYNNEI, per germline. CDR3 DNA: TGTGCCAGCAGTCCGGGACTAGCCTACAATGAGCAGTTCTTC. Amino acid sequence: CASSPGLAYNEQFF. Full variable domain (missing parts from reference TRBV2 and TRBJ2-1): EPEVTQTPSHQVTQMGQEVILRCVPISNHLYFYWYRQILGQKVEFLVSFYNNEISEKSEIFDDQFSVERPDGSNFTLKIRSTKLEDSAMYFCASSPGLAYNEQFFGPGTRLTVL.

The genes are TRBV5-4 and TRBJ2-7; 8 bases are a match to TRBD1. Germline CDR1 and CDR2: SGHNT and YYREEE (reference sequence). This CDR3 is 15 amino acids long. V trimming: 4 bases; J trimming: 2 bases; junction bases outside the gene matches: 8. CDR3 region: CASSPTGTGTYEQYF. CDR3 sequence (DNA): TGTGCCAGCAGCCCCACCGGGACAGGAACCTACGAGCAGTACTTC. The full variable domain, in which reference TRBV5-4 and TRBJ2-7 provide the parts outside the CDR3, is ETGVTQSPTHLIKTRGQQVTLRCSSQSGHNTVSWYQQALGQGPQFIFQYYREEENGRGNFPPRFSGLQFPNYSSELNVNALELDDSALYLCASSPTGTGTYEQYFGPGTRLTVT.

The V and J genes are TRBV29-1 and TRBJ1-2; 7 nucleotides match TRBD1. Germline values: CDR1 SQVTM, CDR2 ANQGSEA. V lost 4 bases to trimming and J lost 0 bases; unmatched junction nucleotides: 2. There are 13 residues in the CDR3. CDR3 nucleotide sequence: TGCAGCGTTGGACAGGGATCTAACTATGGCTACACCTTC. It encodes CSVGQGSNYGYTF.

The rearrangement uses TRBV5-6 and TRBJ1-2; D possibly corresponds to TRBD1 (6 bases). This CDR3 region has 15 residues. V lost 0 bases to trimming and J lost 3 bases, with 12 bases between them. CDR1 is SGHDT and CDR2 is YYEEEE in the germline V gene. The CDR3 reads CASSLDPGDHYGYTF. CDR3 sequence (DNA): TGTGCCAGCAGCTTGGACCCAGGGGATCACTATGGCTACACCTTC.

The CDR3 sequence: CASSHSSGPGSTDTQYF. The CDR3 DNA is TGCGCCAGCAGCCACAGCTCGGGGCCAGGGAGCACAGATACGCAGTATTTT. The J gene is TRBJ2-3, the V gene TRBV5-1; D possibly uses TRBD1 or TRBD2 (5 bases each). This CDR3 region has 17 residues. The germline CDR1 and CDR2 sequences are SGHRS and YFSETQ. V was shortened by 4 bases and J by 0 bases, with 18 bases between the two germline ends.

This clone appeared once. The gene calls are TRBV5-8 and TRBJ1-1, with D tentatively TRBD1 (6 bases). Trimming shortened V by 3 bases and J by 7 bases, and 22 bases separated the two germline ends. Per germline, CDR1 SGHTS and CDR2 YDEGEE. The CDR3 extends over 16 amino acids. CDR3 sequence (DNA): TGTGCCAGCAGCTCCTGGGATTGGGGGGCGGAGGGTGAAGCTTTCTTT. Residues: CASSSWDWGAEGEAFF. Full variable domain (outside the CDR3, taken from reference TRBV5-8 and TRBJ1-1): EAGVTQSPTHLIKTRGQQATLRCSPISGHTSVYWYQQALGLGLQFLLWYDEGEERNRGNFPPRFSGRQFPNYSSELNVNALELEDSALYLCASSSWDWGAEGEAFFGQGTRLTVV.

V and J are TRBV7-6 and TRBJ2-5; 7 bases agree with TRBD2. Per the germline V gene, CDR1 is SGHVS and CDR2 is FNYEAQ. V dropped 4 bases and J dropped 5; count of bases not matched to a gene: 16. The CDR3 runs 17 residues. The CDR3 DNA sequence: TGTGCCAGCAGCTGGAAAAAGGGAGGGACGTTAGTTGAGACCCAGTACTTC. This encodes CASSWKKGGTLVETQYF.

V and J are TRBV14 and TRBJ1-2, with a weak D call TRBD1 (6 bases). Germline values: CDR1 SGHDN, CDR2 FVKESK. The CDR3 spans 15 residues. Trimming left V 0 bases short and J 4 bases short, with 12 bases between. This CDR3 reads CASSQDRGTFYGYTF. CDR3 DNA: TGTGCCAGCAGCCAAGATAGGGGGACGTTCTATGGCTACACCTTC.

This chain connects TRBV19 to TRBJ1-3; D remains unclear. Trimming pared 3 bases from V and 3 bases from J, leaving 15 bases between. The CDR3 length is 16 residues. The germline CDR1 and CDR2 sequences are LNHDA and SQIVND (reference sequence). The CDR3 spells CASSISGSFIGNTIYF. CDR3 coding DNA: TGTGCCAGTAGTATTTCGGGCAGTTTTATTGGAAACACCATATATTTT.

The chain uses TRBV28 and TRBJ1-1; TRBD1 agrees at 7 bases. The V gene end was trimmed by 7 bases and the J gene end by 6 bases; junction bases not matched to a gene: 14. Germline V gene sequence: CDR1 MDHEN, CDR2 SYDVKM. CDR3 length: 15 residues. The CDR3 loop is CASTWATGWSPEAFF. As DNA, the CDR3 is TGTGCCAGCACCTGGGCGACAGGGTGGTCCCCTGAAGCTTTCTTT.

Remarks on this clone: The identical CDR3 is also encoded by other nucleotide sequences in the sample. The CDR3 sequence is CASSFRLAVNNEQFF. CDR3 sequence (DNA): TGCGCCAGCAGCTTTAGACTAGCGGTAAACAATGAGCAGTTCTTC. V and J are TRBV5-1 and TRBJ2-1, with TRBD2 matching 9 bases. Per germline, CDR1 SGHRS and CDR2 YFSETQ. The CDR3 totals 15 residues. V shed 2 bases and J 5 bases; nucleotides not matched to a gene: 5.

This clone was counted only a few times. The same CDR3 is also encoded by other DNA sequences in this sample. The chain is built from TRBV5-1 and TRBJ1-3; unclear D gene. Looked up from germline, CDR1 is SGHRS and CDR2 is YFSETQ. The CDR3 is made up of 14 amino acids. Trimming left V 0 bases short and J 0 bases short, with 4 bases between. CDR3 in amino acids: CASSLDSSGNTIYF. Written as DNA, the CDR3 is TGCGCCAGCAGCTTGGACAGCTCTGGAAACACCATATATTTT.

J is TRBJ2-5 and V is TRBV7-9, with D possibly matching TRBD1 (7 bases). The end of the DNA is better explained by TRBJ2-7, so the J call may be wrong. Germline V gives CDR1 SEHNR, CDR2 FQNEAQ (reference sequence). The CDR3 has 19 amino acids. The CDR3 nucleotides read TGTGCCAGCAGCTTAGGCGGGGCAGGGGGGCCCGCTGATGCCTACGAGCAGTACTTC. Its translation: CASSLGGAGGPADAYEQYF.

This CDR3 is CASIRIPGRTYNEQFF. The CDR3 coding sequence is TGTGCCAGCATCAGAATTCCGGGACGGACCTACAATGAGCAGTTCTTC. J is TRBJ2-1 and V is TRBV2; D is perhaps TRBD1 or TRBD2 (5 bases each). The CDR3 spans 16 residues. Germline CDR1 SNHLY, CDR2 FYNNEI. Trimming shortened V by 7 bases and J by 2 bases, and 18 bases separated the two germline ends.

The V and J genes are TRBV18 and TRBJ2-7; 7 nucleotides align to TRBD1. The junction had 6 bases not matched to a gene; V was cut back by 3 bases and J by 4 bases. The CDR3 covers 14 residues. The germline CDR1 and CDR2 sequences are KGHSH and LQKENI. DNA of the CDR3: TGTGCCAGCTCACCGACGGGACAGCGGTACGAGCAGTACTTC. Protein: CASSPTGQRYEQYF.

The genes are TRBV19 and TRBJ2-7, with D possibly matching TRBD1 (5 bases). The length of the CDR3 is 15 residues. Per the germline V gene, CDR1 is LNHDA and CDR2 is SQIVND (reference sequence). Trimming took off 4 bases at V and 4 bases at J, with 17 bases between the two ends. In nucleotides, the CDR3 is TGTGCCAGTAGTAACAGGACCAATAGGAAATACGAGCAGTACTTC. It yields the protein CASSNRTNRKYEQYF.

CDR3 protein: CASSPPVVTDEAFF. As DNA, the CDR3 is TGTGCCAGCTCACCACCGGTTGTGACGGATGAAGCTTTCTTT. This chain joins TRBV18 and TRBJ1-1; D is unresolved. CDR1 KGHSH and CDR2 LQKENI come from the germline V gene. V was trimmed by 0 bases and J by 7 bases, leaving 12 bases between them. This CDR3 has 14 residues.

The chain combines TRBV18 with TRBJ2-2; perhaps TRBD1 as D (6 bases). CDR3 length: 14 amino acids. Germline CDR1 KGHSH, CDR2 LQKENI. V was pared by 9 bases and J by 0 bases, with 11 bases between. The CDR3 loop is CASGWTANTGELFF. The CDR3 coding sequence is TGTGCCAGTGGGTGGACAGCGAACACCGGGGAGCTGTTTTTT.

This chain joins TRBV18 and TRBJ2-7; TRBD1 matches at 10 bases. Germline V lookup: CDR1 KGHSH, CDR2 LQKENI. The CDR3 runs to 16 residues. The J segment lost 1 base and the V segment lost 4 bases, leaving 7 bases of the junction unmatched. Here the CDR3 DNA reads TGTGCCAGCTCACGACTAGGGACAGGGGCATCCTACGAGCAGTACTTC. Encoded protein: CASSRLGTGASYEQYF.